This T cell receptor (beta chain) stems from a study of blood T cell repertoires in COVID-19. Across the study: PBMCs, B-cell-depleted T cells, or T cells were the source of the cDNA or gDNA that made up the material.

Methods used by the authors: Amplification of reference gene primers provided the estimated nucleated cell counts. Libraries were prepared by immunoSEQ multiplex PCR; TCRdb keeps only in-frame clonotypes and omits some of them. V and J calls and clone size are copied from that table; D and trimming were computed from the DNA. Counted here are 150,000 to 200,000 clones, about 82% occurring once; the ten biggest clones make up roughly 6.8%. The CDR3 has 15 amino acids. J was trimmed by 10 bases and V by 2 bases; bases with no gene match: 8. Germline V CDR1 and CDR2: MNHNS, SASEGT. The clonotype comes from a man in his sixties or seventies with active or convalescent COVID-19. This chain joins TRBV6-1 and TRBJ2-1; 10 bases align to TRBD2. Sample: peripheral blood. The CDR3 spells CASSERGTSEMEQFF. In nucleotides, the CDR3 is TGTGCCAGCAGTGAAAGGGGGACTAGCGAGATGGAGCAGTTCTTC.